This is a list of T cell receptor beta chains from one sample in a study of shared clonotypes between healthy human individuals. Libraries were prepared by immunoSEQ multiplex PCR; TCRdb keeps only in-frame clonotypes and omits some of them. The sample has some 690,000 clones, less than 95% seen once. Sequencing input: memory CD8+ T cells from PBMCs. All receptors come from a man aged 18 to 29 in good health. Some clones in this sample may be carry-over from other donors' samples. CDR3s include the opening cysteine and the closing phenylalanine or tryptophan. D genes are given only for firm matches. Not all rows give a size; the values are once, few, many and, for expanded clones, a class.

abundance | d_gene | j_gene | v_gene | CDR3aa | CDR3nt
- | - | TRBJ1-2 | TRBV6-5 | CASRAASSGGYTF | TGTGCCAGCAGAGCCGCCTCCTCAGGTGGCTACACCTTC
once | - | TRBJ1-2 | TRBV6-5 | CASSYVGLDGYTF | TGTGCCAGCAGTTACGTAGGGTTGGATGGCTACACCTTC
- | - | TRBJ1-5 | TRBV7-9 | CASSLGWGLGGNQPQHF | TGTGCCAGCAGCTTAGGTTGGGGGCTCGGGGGCAATCAGCCCCAGCATTTT
- | TRBD1 | TRBJ2-7 | TRBV25-1 | CASNDRVSYEQYF | TGTGCCAGCAACGACAGGGTCTCCTACGAGCAGTACTTC
- | TRBD1 | TRBJ2-1 | TRBV5-4 | CASSTDRGTYYNEQFF | TGTGCCAGCAGCACCGACAGGGGGACCTATTACAATGAGCAGTTCTTC
- | - | TRBJ2-1 | TRBV19 | CASRTGYNEQFF | TGTGCCAGCCGGACCGGCTACAATGAGCAGTTCTTC
- | TRBD2 | TRBJ2-7 | TRBV4-2 | CASSPGGPYEQYF | TGTGCCAGCAGCCCGGGAGGACCCTACGAGCAGTACTTC
- | TRBD1 | TRBJ2-7 | TRBV7-9 | CASSPPTGTAFYEQYF | TGTGCCAGCAGCCCTCCTACCGGGACAGCCTTCTACGAGCAGTACTTC
- | - | TRBJ2-7 | TRBV6-1 | CASSEGTSTYEQYF | TGTGCCAGCAGTGAAGGGACCTCAACCTACGAGCAGTACTTC
- | TRBD1 | TRBJ1-5 | TRBV4-1 | CASSLEQGAYTQPQHF | TGCGCCAGCAGCCTAGAACAGGGGGCCTACACTCAGCCCCAGCATTTT
- | - | TRBJ1-2 | TRBV5-4 | CASSLIGFNYGYTF | TGTGCCAGCAGCTTGATTGGATTTAACTATGGCTACACCTTC
- | TRBD1 | TRBJ2-7 | TRBV10-3 | CAISGQAHSYEQYF | TGTGCCATCAGCGGACAGGCACACTCCTACGAGCAGTACTTC
- | - | TRBJ2-7 | TRBV19 | CASSITAGVTYEQYF | TGTGCCAGTAGTATCACCGCAGGAGTCACCTACGAGCAGTACTTC
- | TRBD2 | TRBJ2-2 | TRBV28 | CASSFWEGATGELFF | TGTGCCAGCAGTTTTTGGGAGGGCGCCACCGGGGAGCTGTTTTTT
- | - | TRBJ1-2 | TRBV7-9 | CASSPRPGGAHYGYTF | TGTGCCAGCAGCCCCCGCCCGGGGGGGGCTCACTATGGCTACACCTTC
- | - | TRBJ1-1 | TRBV6-5 | CASSYSWASRGEAFF | TGTGCCAGCAGTTACTCGTGGGCCTCCAGGGGTGAAGCTTTCTTT
- | - | TRBJ2-7 | TRBV4-1 | CASSQTTGTDYEQYF | TGCGCCAGCAGCCAAACCACCGGGACCGACTACGAGCAGTACTTC
- | TRBD2 | TRBJ2-5 | TRBV18 | CASSPREGSGSLGETQYF | TGTGCCAGCTCACCACGGGAAGGTAGCGGGAGTCTTGGAGAGACCCAGTACTTC
- | TRBD2 | TRBJ2-1 | TRBV4-2 | CASSQTSGSYNEQFF | TGTGCCAGCAGCCAAACTAGCGGATCCTACAATGAGCAGTTCTTC